This T cell receptor beta chain derives from a study of T cells after yellow fever vaccination. CDR3 length equals 17 residues. V was pared by 0 bases and J by 4 bases, with 18 bases between. Germline V gene data show CDR1 as MNHEY and CDR2 as SVGAGI. Template switching with 5'RACE generated the TCR cDNA and added a universal primer site and UMIs. In TCRdb, the 5' RACE reads were re-called with MiXCR into one record per CDR3 protein. The data show just over 300,000 distinct CDR3 sequences, with around 3.6% seen just once and about a quarter held by the top ten. For this clonotype: Its antigen is still unknown.

Study findings and constraints: Re-detected after boosting: most primary clones, 96% of CD4 and 88% of CD8. FACS-sorted repertoires might harbor abundant contaminating clonotypes from the bulk population.

The input for sequencing was PBMCs, taken on the day of the yellow fever booster vaccination. This chain connects TRBV6-5 to TRBJ1-2; tentatively, D is TRBD1 (6 bases). The source is a man aged 18 to 29 who received the YFV17D yellow fever vaccine. The CDR3 bases are TGTGCCAGCAGTTACTCTGGCAGGGGCCCTAGTAGCTATGGCTACACCTTC. It codes for CASSYSGRGPSSYGYTF.